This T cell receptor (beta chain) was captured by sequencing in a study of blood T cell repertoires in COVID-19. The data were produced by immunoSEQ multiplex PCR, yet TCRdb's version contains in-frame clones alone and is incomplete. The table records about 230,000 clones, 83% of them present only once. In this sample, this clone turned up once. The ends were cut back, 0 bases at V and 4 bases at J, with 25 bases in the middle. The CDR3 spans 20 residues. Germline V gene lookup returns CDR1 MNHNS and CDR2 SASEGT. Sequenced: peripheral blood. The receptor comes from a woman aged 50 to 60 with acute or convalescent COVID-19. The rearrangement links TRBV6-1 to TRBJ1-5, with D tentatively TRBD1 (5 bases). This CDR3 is CASSEASSRLVGQGNQPQHF. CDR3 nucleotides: TGTGCCAGCAGTGAAGCGTCGTCTCGTCTGGTTGGGCAGGGTAATCAGCCCCAGCATTTT.